The clone carrying this T cell receptor (beta chain) occurred a few times. TCRbeta library preparation incorporated unique molecular identifiers. TCRdb redid the calling of the PCR reads with MiXCR, one entry per CDR3 protein. Of about 540,000 distinct CDR3 sequences in the sample, 15% to 20% were seen once. The sample belongs to a study of T-cell reconstitution after alpha-beta-depleted transplantation in children. This sequence was found in a human donor who donated a stem cell graft to a child with acute lymphoblastic leukemia. The sequences come from PBMCs from the stem cell graft donor, collected from the stem cell graft.

The CDR3, as DNA: TGCAGTGCTAGAGATTTTGAGGGGGCAGTCCGAGGCTACACCTTC. This encodes CSARDFEGAVRGYTF. The chain employs TRBV20-1 and TRBJ1-2, with 7 positions matching TRBD1. The ends lost 0 bases at V and 8 bases at J; junction bases unmatched: 12. The CDR3 has 15 amino acids. Looked up from germline, CDR1 is DFQATT and CDR2 is SNEGSKA (reference sequence).